The 25 T cell receptor beta chains in this list originate from one sample, sequenced in a study of T cell responses to AZD1222 COVID-19 vaccine. Sequencing used immunoSEQ multiplex PCR; TCRdb keeps in-frame clones, though not all of them. The sample lists 130,000 to 150,000 clones; roughly 90% were seen once. Sequenced material: peripheral blood, taken on day 0 of AZD1222 vaccination. These receptors came from an adult in good health.

The chain couples TRBV28 to TRBJ1-5, with D unclear. The CDR3 covers 13 residues. The germline gives CDR1 MDHEN, CDR2 SYDVKM. V was clipped by 6 bases and J by 4 bases, with 10 bases between them. CDR3 protein: CASRSYGNQPQHF. The CDR3 DNA sequence: TGTGCCAGCAGGAGCTATGGAAATCAGCCCCAGCATTTT.

V and J are TRBV6-2 or TRBV6-3 and TRBJ1-3; 7 bases align to TRBD1. Trimming took 4 bases from V and 4 from J; bases not matched to a gene: 4. This CDR3 comprises 14 residues. Germline loops: CDR1 MNHEY, CDR2 SVGEGT. The CDR3 loop is CASSSEGGGNTIYF. DNA for the CDR3: TGTGCCAGCAGTTCTGAAGGGGGCGGAAACACCATATATTTT.

This clone showed up just once. The chain has TRBV5-1 and TRBJ1-5, with TRBD1 matching over 8 bases. The ends lost 4 bases at V and 5 bases at J; junction bases unmatched: 5. CDR3 length: 14 amino acids. In germline, CDR1 is SGHRS, CDR2 YFSETQ. CDR3 bases: TGCGCCAGCAGCCCGGACAGGGCCGATCAGCCCCAGCATTTT. This codes for CASSPDRADQPQHF.

The chain uses TRBV27 and TRBJ2-2; tentatively, D is TRBD1 or TRBD2 (6 bases each). This CDR3 is built from 16 residues. Germline V gene data show CDR1 as MNHEY and CDR2 as SMNVEV (reference sequence). V lost 5 bases and J 6 bases, leaving 19 bases between the germline ends. For the CDR3, the DNA is TGTGCCAGCAGTCCCTCGAGGGGGGACTGGCCCGGGGAGCTGTTTTTT. Its protein is CASSPSRGDWPGELFF.

The chain is built from TRBV28 and TRBJ2-7, with a tentative D call TRBD2 (5 bases). Trimming left V 3 bases short and J 0 bases short, with 21 bases between. The germline gives CDR1 MDHEN, CDR2 SYDVKM. The CDR3 contains 18 residues. The CDR3 nucleotides are TGTGCCAGCAGTTTCGGGGATTTCTTTCTACCGAGCTCCTACGAGCAGTACTTC. Translation gives CASSFGDFFLPSSYEQYF. Combining the CDR3 with reference TRBV28 and TRBJ2-7 gives the whole variable domain DVKVTQSSRYLVKRTGEKVFLECVQDMDHENMFWYRQDPGLGLRLIYFSYDVKMKEKGDIPEGYSVSREKKERFSLILESASTNQTSMYLCASSFGDFFLPSSYEQYFGPGTRLTVT.

The chain is built from TRBV30 and TRBJ1-1; no clear D gene. CDR3 length equals 13 residues. Looked up from germline, CDR1 is GTSNPN and CDR2 is SVGIG (reference sequence). The V gene lost 7 bases and the J gene lost 0 bases, with 12 bases spanning the gap. In DNA, the CDR3 is TGTGCCTCCCACCTTACCTTGAACACTGAAGCTTTCTTT. Translating it yields CASHLTLNTEAFF.

J is TRBJ1-3 and V is TRBV9; D unresolved. The CDR3 is 16 residues long. V dropped 0 bases and J dropped 0 bases, with 10 bases sitting between them. Germline-derived CDR1 and CDR2 are SGDLS and YYNGEE. The CDR3 loop reads CASSVGGWSSGNTIYF. CDR3 DNA: TGTGCCAGCAGCGTAGGTGGCTGGAGCTCTGGAAACACCATATATTTT.

V gene TRBV7-3 combines with J gene TRBJ1-1; D gene ambiguous. This CDR3 comprises 14 residues. V lost 5 bases and J 4 bases, leaving 14 bases between the germline ends. Germline V CDR1 and CDR2: SGHTA, FQGTGA. The DNA of the CDR3 is TGTGCCAGCAGCGCACACGAATGGAGCACTGAAGCTTTCTTT. Residues: CASSAHEWSTEAFF.

This chain joins TRBV2 and TRBJ1-2; D possibly corresponds to TRBD1 (6 bases). The CDR3 contains 12 residues. Germline CDR1 SNHLY, CDR2 FYNNEI. V was cut by 10 bases and J by 2 bases, with 11 bases left in between. CDR3 bases: TGTGCCACCGACAGGAGAAACTATGGCTACACCTTC. Its protein product is CATDRRNYGYTF.

This chain links TRBV2 with TRBJ2-5; D is possibly TRBD2 (5 bases). Germline-derived CDR1 and CDR2 are SNHLY and FYNNEI. V dropped 7 bases and J dropped 7 bases, with 19 bases sitting between them. The CDR3 runs 14 residues. DNA for the CDR3: TGTGCCAGCACGCAAAGGACTGGGCCCGGGACCCAGTACTTC. This encodes CASTQRTGPGTQYF.

This clone was observed a few times. The chain has TRBV5-1 and TRBJ2-7; 11 nucleotides agree with TRBD1. The CDR3 contains 14 residues. Germline CDR1 SGHRS, CDR2 YFSETQ. With 3 bases clipped from V and 3 bases from J, the junction kept 2 bases outside the gene matches. CDR3 nucleotides: TGCGCCAGCAGCTGGGGACAGGGGGACTACGAGCAGTACTTC. As protein: CASSWGQGDYEQYF.

The rearrangement links TRBV5-6 to TRBJ2-4; unclear D gene. The CDR3 has 14 amino acids. The V and J ends lost 1 base and 1 base respectively, with 6 bases between them. CDR1 is SGHDT and CDR2 is YYEEEE in the germline V gene. CDR3 amino acids: CASSLFGAKNIQYF. CDR3 DNA: TGTGCCAGCAGCTTGTTCGGCGCCAAAAACATTCAGTACTTC.

This chain uses TRBV5-4 with TRBJ1-1; 9 nucleotides match TRBD1. The germline V gene encodes CDR1 SGHNT and CDR2 YYREEE (reference sequence). This CDR3 is built from 13 residues. The V segment lost 8 bases and the J segment 5 bases; nucleotides outside the gene matches: 7. The chain's CDR3 is CASEGDRETEAFF. Written as DNA, the CDR3 is TGTGCCAGTGAAGGGGACAGGGAGACTGAAGCTTTCTTT.

The CDR3 here is CASSILRATNTEAFF. For the CDR3, the DNA is TGTGCCAGCAGTATCCTCAGGGCTACGAACACTGAAGCTTTCTTT. This chain links TRBV27 with TRBJ1-1; TRBD1 is a possible D gene (5 bases). Per germline, CDR1 MNHEY and CDR2 SMNVEV (reference sequence). This CDR3 comprises 15 residues. Trimming shortened V by 5 bases and J by 1 base, and 14 bases separated the two germline ends.

This clone appeared a few times. The CDR3 protein is CASSTHRGRNTEAFF. As DNA, the CDR3 is TGTGCCAGCAGCACCCACAGGGGAAGGAACACTGAAGCTTTCTTT. The rearrangement links TRBV11-2 to TRBJ1-1; 7 bases are a match to TRBD1. Germline CDR1 reads SGHAT; CDR2 reads FQNNGV. There are 15 residues in the CDR3. Trimming removed 5 bases from V and 1 base from J; junction bases left unmatched: 7. Variable domain in full (rest from reference TRBV11-2 and TRBJ1-1): EAGVAQSPRYKIIEKRQSVAFWCNPISGHATLYWYQQILGQGPKLLIQFQNNGVVDDSQLPKDRFSAERLKGVDSTLKIQPAKLEDSAVYLCASSTHRGRNTEAFFGQGTRLTVV.

The J gene is TRBJ1-5, the V gene TRBV18, with TRBD1 as a possible D gene (6 bases). Germline CDR1 is KGHSH and CDR2 is LQKENI. The CDR3 runs to 14 residues. Deletions cut 5 bases from V and 1 base from J, with 9 bases between. CDR3 coding DNA: TGTGCCAGCTCAACAGGGCTCAGCAATCAGCCCCAGCATTTT. Protein sequence: CASSTGLSNQPQHF.

The chain combines TRBV28 with TRBJ2-2, with unresolved D. Germline V lookup: CDR1 MDHEN, CDR2 SYDVKM. The V and J ends lost 5 bases and 7 bases respectively, with 8 bases between them. This CDR3 spans 12 amino acids. CDR3 sequence reads: CASSLLYGELFF. The CDR3 DNA reads TGTGCCAGCAGTCTTTTGTACGGGGAGCTGTTTTTT.

The J gene is TRBJ2-2, the V gene TRBV5-1, with D possibly matching TRBD2 (6 bases). Trimming stripped 0 bases from V and 1 base from J, with 10 bases between. Germline V gene lookup returns CDR1 SGHRS and CDR2 YFSETQ. This CDR3 is built from 16 residues. CDR3 in amino acids: CASSLEGSGNTGELFF. The CDR3 DNA reads TGCGCCAGCAGCTTGGAGGGTAGCGGGAACACCGGGGAGCTGTTTTTT.

The V and J genes are TRBV7-9 and TRBJ1-2; D may be TRBD1 (6 bases). The CDR3 length is 16 residues. Germline V gene sequence: CDR1 SEHNR, CDR2 FQNEAQ (reference sequence). The V and J ends lost 5 bases and 5 bases respectively, with 21 bases between them. The CDR3 sequence: CASSQKGGPGEYGYTF. The CDR3 bases are TGTGCCAGCAGCCAAAAGGGGGGACCAGGGGAGTATGGCTACACCTTC.

V and J are TRBV28 and TRBJ1-2, with no clear D. This CDR3 spans 13 amino acids. CDR1 is MDHEN and CDR2 is SYDVKM in the germline V gene. With 3 bases removed from V and 2 bases from J, the gap between germline ends came to 7 bases. CDR3 nucleotides: TGTGCCAGCAGTTTGCGGACGAACTATGGCTACACCTTC. This encodes CASSLRTNYGYTF.

The chain combines TRBV10-1 with TRBJ2-1; a possible D gene is TRBD2 (5 bases). CDR3 length: 14 amino acids. Trimming pared 3 bases from V and 8 bases from J, leaving 14 bases between. CDR1 is WNHNN, CDR2 SYGVQD, per germline (reference sequence). The DNA of the CDR3 is TGCGCCAGCAGTGATGGGCTAGCCCTCTATGAGCAGTTCTTC. As protein: CASSDGLALYEQFF.

The chain recombines TRBV5-1 with TRBJ2-3; a weak D match, TRBD2 (5 bases). Germline CDR1 is SGHRS and CDR2 is YFSETQ. This CDR3 has 14 residues. The ends were cut back, 6 bases at V and 0 bases at J, with 11 bases in the middle. For the CDR3, the DNA is TGCGCCAGCACCACAAGGGAGAGCACAGATACGCAGTATTTT. Encoded protein: CASTTRESTDTQYF.

In this sample, this clone turned up once. V and J are TRBV23-1 and TRBJ2-7, with D perhaps matching TRBD1 (5 bases). TRBV23-1 is classed as an ORF, of uncertain function. There are 15 residues in the CDR3. The V end lost 2 bases, the J end lost 3 bases, and 14 bases lay between the germline ends. This CDR3 reads CASSQVSTGFYEQYF. The CDR3 nucleotides are TGCGCCAGCAGTCAAGTCTCTACAGGATTCTACGAGCAGTACTTC.

The V and J genes are TRBV7-9 and TRBJ2-1; D gene unclear. The CDR3 runs to 16 residues. Germline CDR1 and CDR2: SEHNR and FQNEAQ (reference sequence). Trimming left V 5 bases short and J 5 bases short, with 19 bases between. The CDR3 protein is CASSPKAGPPHNEQFF. The CDR3 nucleotides read TGTGCCAGCAGCCCCAAGGCCGGGCCCCCCCACAATGAGCAGTTCTTC. Full variable domain (rest looked up from reference TRBV7-9 and TRBJ2-1): DTGVSQNPRHKITKRGQNVTFRCDPISEHNRLYWYRQTLGQGPEFLTYFQNEAQLEKSRLLSDRFSAERPKGSFSTLEIQRTEQGDSAMYLCASSPKAGPPHNEQFFGPGTRLTVL.

The chain carries TRBV15 and TRBJ2-2; 9 bases fit TRBD1. J gave up 6 bases and V 2 bases, and 7 bases lay outside the gene matches. Germline assignment: CDR1 LNHNV and CDR2 YYDKDF (reference sequence). The length of the CDR3 is 16 residues. CDR3 coding DNA: TGTGCCACCAGCAGACTAATGGGACAGGGTTCCGGGGAGCTGTTTTTT. Amino acids: CATSRLMGQGSGELFF.